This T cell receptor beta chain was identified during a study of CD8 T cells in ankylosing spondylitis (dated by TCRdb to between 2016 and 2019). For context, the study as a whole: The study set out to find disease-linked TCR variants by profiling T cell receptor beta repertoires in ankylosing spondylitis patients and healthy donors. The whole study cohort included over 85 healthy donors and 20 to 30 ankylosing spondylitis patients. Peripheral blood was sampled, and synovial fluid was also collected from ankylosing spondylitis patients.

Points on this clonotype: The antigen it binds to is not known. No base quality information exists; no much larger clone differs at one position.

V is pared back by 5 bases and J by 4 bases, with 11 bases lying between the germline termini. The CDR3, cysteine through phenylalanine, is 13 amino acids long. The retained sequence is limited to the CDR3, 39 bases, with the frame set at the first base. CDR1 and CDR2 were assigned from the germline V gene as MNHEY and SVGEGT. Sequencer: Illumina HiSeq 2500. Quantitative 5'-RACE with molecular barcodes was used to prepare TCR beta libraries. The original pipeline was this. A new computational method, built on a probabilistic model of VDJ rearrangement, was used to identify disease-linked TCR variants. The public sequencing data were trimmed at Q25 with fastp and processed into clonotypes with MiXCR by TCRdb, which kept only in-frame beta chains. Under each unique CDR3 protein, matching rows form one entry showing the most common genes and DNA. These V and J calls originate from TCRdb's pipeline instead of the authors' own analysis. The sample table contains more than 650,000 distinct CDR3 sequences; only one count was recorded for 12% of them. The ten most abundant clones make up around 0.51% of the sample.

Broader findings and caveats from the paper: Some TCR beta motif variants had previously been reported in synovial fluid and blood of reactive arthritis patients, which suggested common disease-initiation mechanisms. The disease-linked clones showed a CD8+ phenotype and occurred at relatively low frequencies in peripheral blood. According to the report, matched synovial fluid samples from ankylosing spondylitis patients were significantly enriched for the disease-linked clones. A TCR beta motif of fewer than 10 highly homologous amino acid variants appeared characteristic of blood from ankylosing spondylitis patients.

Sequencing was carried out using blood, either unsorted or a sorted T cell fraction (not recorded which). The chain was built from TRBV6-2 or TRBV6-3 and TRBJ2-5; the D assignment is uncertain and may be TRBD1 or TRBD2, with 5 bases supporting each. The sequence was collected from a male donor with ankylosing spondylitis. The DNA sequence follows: TGTGCCAGCAGTCTGGGACCTATAGAGACCCAGTACTTC. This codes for CASSLGPIETQYF.